The present TCR beta chain was sequenced within a study of T cell responses to AZD1222 COVID-19 vaccine. A single count supports this clone. Its specificity is unknown. Looked up from germline, CDR1 is SGHRS and CDR2 is YFSETQ. This CDR3 region has 14 residues. V gave up 5 bases and J gave up 4 bases, with 15 bases separating them. Study-wide results and caveats: Vaccine-associated CD4 TCRs spanned spike, dominant at 160-218 and 743-854.

Profiled with immunoSEQ multiplex PCR; TCRdb holds only in-frame clones, not every one. There are some 92,000 clones in the sample; roughly nine tenths occur only once, and about 7.5% lies in the top ten. This receptor was obtained from an adult in good health. This specimen was peripheral blood, taken on day 0 of AZD1222 vaccination. The chain is built from TRBV5-1 and TRBJ1-1; D is unresolved. CDR3 residues: CASRSPSAGTEAFF. The DNA for the CDR3 is TGCGCCAGCAGATCGCCCTCGGCGGGCACTGAAGCTTTCTTT.